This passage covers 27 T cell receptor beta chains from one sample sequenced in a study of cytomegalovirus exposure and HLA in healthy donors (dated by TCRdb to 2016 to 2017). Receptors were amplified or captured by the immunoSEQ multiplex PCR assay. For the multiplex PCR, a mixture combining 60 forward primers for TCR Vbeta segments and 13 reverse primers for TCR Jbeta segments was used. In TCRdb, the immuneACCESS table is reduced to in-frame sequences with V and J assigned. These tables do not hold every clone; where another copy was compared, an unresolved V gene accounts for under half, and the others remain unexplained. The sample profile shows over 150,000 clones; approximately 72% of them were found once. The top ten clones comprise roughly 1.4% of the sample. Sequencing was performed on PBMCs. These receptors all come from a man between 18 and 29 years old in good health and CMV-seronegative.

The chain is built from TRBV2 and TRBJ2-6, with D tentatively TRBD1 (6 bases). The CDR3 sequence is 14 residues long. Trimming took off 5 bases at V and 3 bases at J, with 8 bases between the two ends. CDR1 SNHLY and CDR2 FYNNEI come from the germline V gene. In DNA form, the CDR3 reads TGTGCCAGCAGTCCGACAGGTGGGGCCAACGTCCTGACTTTC. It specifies CASSPTGGANVLTF.

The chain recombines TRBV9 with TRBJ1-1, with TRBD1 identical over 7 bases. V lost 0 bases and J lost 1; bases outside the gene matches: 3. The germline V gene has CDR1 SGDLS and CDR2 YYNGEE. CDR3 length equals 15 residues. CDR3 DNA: TGTGCCAGCAGCGTAGGAGGGGGCTCGAACACTGAAGCTTTCTTT. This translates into CASSVGGGSNTEAFF.

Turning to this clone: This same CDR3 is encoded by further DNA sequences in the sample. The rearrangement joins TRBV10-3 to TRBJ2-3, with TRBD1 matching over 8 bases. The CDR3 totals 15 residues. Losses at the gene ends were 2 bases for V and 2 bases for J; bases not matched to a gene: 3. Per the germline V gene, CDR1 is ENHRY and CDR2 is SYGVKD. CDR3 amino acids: CAISEGQGHTDTQYF. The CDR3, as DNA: TGTGCCATCAGTGAGGGACAGGGACACACAGATACGCAGTATTTT.

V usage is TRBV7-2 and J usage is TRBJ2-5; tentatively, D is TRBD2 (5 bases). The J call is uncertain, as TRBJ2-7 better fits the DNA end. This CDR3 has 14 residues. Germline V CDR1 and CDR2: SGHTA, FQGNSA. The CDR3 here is CASSLAGSSYEQYF. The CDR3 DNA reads TGTGCCAGCAGCTTAGCAGGGAGCTCCTACGAGCAGTACTTC.

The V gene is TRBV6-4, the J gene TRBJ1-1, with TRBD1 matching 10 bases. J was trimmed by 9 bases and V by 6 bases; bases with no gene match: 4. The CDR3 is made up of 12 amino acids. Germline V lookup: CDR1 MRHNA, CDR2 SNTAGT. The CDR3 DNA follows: TGTGCCAGCAGAAATGACAGGGGGCAAGCTTTCTTT. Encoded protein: CASRNDRGQAFF.

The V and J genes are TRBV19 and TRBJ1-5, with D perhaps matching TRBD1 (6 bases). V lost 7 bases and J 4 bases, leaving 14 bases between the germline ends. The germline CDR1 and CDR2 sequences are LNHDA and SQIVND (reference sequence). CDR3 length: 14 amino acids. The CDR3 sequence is CASTLQGTNQPQHF. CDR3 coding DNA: TGTGCCAGTACCCTACAGGGCACGAATCAGCCCCAGCATTTT.

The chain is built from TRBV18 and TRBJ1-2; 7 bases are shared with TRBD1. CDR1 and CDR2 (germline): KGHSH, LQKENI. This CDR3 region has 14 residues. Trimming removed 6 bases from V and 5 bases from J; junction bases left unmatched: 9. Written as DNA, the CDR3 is TGTGCCAGCTCTCCGGAAAAGGGGGCTTATGGCTACACCTTC. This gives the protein CASSPEKGAYGYTF.

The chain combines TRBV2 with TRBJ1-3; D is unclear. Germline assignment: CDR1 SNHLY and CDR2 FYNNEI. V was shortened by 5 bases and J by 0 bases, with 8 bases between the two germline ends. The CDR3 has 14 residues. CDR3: CASSPRGSGNTIYF. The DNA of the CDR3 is TGTGCCAGCAGTCCCAGAGGCTCTGGAAACACCATATATTTT.

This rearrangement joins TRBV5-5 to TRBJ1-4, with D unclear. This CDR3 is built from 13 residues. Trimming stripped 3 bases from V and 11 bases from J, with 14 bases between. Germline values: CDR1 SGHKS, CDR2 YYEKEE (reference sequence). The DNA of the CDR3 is TGTGCCAGCAGCTCGCCGAATGGGGAGAAACTGTTTTTT. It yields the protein CASSSPNGEKLFF. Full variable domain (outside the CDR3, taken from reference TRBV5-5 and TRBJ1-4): DAGVTQSPTHLIKTRGQQVTLRCSPISGHKSVSWYQQVLGQGPQFIFQYYEKEERGRGNFPDRFSARQFPNYSSELNVNALLLGDSALYLCASSSPNGEKLFFGSGTQLSVL.

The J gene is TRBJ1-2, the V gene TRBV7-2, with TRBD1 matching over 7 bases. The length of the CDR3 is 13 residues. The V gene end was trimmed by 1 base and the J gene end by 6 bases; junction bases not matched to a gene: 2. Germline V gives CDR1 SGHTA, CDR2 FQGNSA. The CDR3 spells CASSLGTGDGYTF. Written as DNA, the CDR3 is TGTGCCAGCAGCTTAGGAACAGGGGATGGCTACACCTTC.

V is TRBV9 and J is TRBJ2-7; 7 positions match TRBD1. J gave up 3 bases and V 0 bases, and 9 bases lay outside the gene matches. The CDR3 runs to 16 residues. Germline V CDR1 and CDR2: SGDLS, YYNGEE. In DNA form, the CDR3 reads TGTGCCAGCAGCGTAGGTTTAGGGGGCATAGGCTACGAGCAGTACTTC. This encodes CASSVGLGGIGYEQYF.

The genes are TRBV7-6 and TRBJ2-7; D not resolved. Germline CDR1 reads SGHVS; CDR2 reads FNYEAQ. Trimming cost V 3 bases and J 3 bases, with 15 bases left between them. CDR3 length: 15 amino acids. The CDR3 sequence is CASSLTQDPNYEQYF. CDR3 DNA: TGTGCCAGCAGCTTGACCCAGGATCCCAACTACGAGCAGTACTTC.

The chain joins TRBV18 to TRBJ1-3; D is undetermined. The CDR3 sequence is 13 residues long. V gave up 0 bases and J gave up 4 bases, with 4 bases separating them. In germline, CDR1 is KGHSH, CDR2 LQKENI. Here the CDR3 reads CASSPPGGNTIYF. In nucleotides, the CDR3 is TGTGCCAGCTCACCACCCGGGGGAAACACCATATATTTT.

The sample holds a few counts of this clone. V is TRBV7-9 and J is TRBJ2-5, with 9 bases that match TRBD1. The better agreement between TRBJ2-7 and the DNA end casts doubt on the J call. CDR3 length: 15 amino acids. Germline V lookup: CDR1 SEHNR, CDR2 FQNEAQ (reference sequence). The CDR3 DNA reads TGTGCCAGCAGCCCGCCCCTGGGACAGGGAGACGAGCAGTACTTC. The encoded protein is CASSPPLGQGDEQYF.

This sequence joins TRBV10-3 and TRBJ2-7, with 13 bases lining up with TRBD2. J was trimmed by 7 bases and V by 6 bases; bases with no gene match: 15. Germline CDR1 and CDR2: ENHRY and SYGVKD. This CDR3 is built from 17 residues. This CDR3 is CAISAAPTSGRAREQYF. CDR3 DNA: TGTGCCATCAGCGCCGCACCCACTAGCGGGAGGGCCCGTGAGCAGTACTTC.

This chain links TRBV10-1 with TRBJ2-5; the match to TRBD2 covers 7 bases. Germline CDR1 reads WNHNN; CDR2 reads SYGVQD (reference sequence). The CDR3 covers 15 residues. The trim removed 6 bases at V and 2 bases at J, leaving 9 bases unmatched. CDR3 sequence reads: CASSPREGLQETQYF. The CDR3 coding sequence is TGCGCCAGCAGCCCTAGGGAGGGATTACAAGAGACCCAGTACTTC.

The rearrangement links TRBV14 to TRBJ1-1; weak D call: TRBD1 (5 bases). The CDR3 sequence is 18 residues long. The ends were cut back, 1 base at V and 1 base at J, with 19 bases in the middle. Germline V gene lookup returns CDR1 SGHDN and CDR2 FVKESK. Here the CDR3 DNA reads TGTGCCAGCAGCCAAGGGCCCTGGGGCAGCCAGAAGAACACTGAAGCTTTCTTT. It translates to CASSQGPWGSQKNTEAFF. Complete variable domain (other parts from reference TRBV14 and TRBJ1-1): EAGVTQFPSHSVIEKGQTVTLRCDPISGHDNLYWYRRVMGKEIKFLLHFVKESKQDESGMPNNRFLAERTGGTYSTLKVQPAELEDSGVYFCASSQGPWGSQKNTEAFFGQGTRLTVV.

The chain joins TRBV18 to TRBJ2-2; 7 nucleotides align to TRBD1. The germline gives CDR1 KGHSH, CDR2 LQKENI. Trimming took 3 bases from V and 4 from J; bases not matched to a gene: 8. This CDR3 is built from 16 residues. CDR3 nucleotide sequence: TGTGCCAGCTCACCTCCGACAGGGACAATCACCGGGGAGCTGTTTTTT. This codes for CASSPPTGTITGELFF.

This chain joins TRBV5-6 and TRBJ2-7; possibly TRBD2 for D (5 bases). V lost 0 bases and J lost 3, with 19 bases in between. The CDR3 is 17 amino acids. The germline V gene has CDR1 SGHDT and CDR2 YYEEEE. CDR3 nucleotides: TGTGCCAGCAGCTTGGAAGGGCCCTCGCGCGGGTACTACGAGCAGTACTTC. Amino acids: CASSLEGPSRGYYEQYF.

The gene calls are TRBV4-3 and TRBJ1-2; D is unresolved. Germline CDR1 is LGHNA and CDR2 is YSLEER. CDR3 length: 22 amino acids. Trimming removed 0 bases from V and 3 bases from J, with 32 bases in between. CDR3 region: CASSQDRIRSLKDRMGDYGYTF. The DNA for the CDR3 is TGCGCCAGCAGCCAAGATCGCATAAGAAGTCTTAAAGATCGCATGGGAGACTATGGCTACACCTTC.

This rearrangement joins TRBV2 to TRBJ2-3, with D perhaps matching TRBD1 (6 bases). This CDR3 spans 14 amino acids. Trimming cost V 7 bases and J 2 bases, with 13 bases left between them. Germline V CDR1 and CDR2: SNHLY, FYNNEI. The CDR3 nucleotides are TGTGCCAGCAACGGGGACACATCCACAGATACGCAGTATTTT. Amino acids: CASNGDTSTDTQYF. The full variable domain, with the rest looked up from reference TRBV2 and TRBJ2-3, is EPEVTQTPSHQVTQMGQEVILRCVPISNHLYFYWYRQILGQKVEFLVSFYNNEISEKSEIFDDQFSVERPDGSNFTLKIRSTKLEDSAMYFCASNGDTSTDTQYFGPGTRLTVL.

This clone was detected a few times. CDR3 nucleotide sequence: TGTGCCAGCAGCTTACCCGGGACTCCCCTTGGCTACACCTTC. It codes for CASSLPGTPLGYTF. V gene TRBV5-4 combines with J gene TRBJ1-2, with TRBD1 as a possible D gene (5 bases). Deletions cut 2 bases from V and 7 bases from J, with 15 bases between. The CDR3 spans 14 residues. Germline loops: CDR1 SGHNT, CDR2 YYREEE (reference sequence). Variable domain in full (rest from reference TRBV5-4 and TRBJ1-2): ETGVTQSPTHLIKTRGQQVTLRCSSQSGHNTVSWYQQALGQGPQFIFQYYREEENGRGNFPPRFSGLQFPNYSSELNVNALELDDSALYLCASSLPGTPLGYTFGSGTRLTVV.

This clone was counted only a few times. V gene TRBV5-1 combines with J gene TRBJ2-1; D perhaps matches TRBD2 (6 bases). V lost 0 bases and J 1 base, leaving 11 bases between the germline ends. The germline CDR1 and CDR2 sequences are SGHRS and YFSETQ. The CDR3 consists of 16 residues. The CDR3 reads CASSLDPGVSYNEQFF. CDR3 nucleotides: TGCGCCAGCAGCTTGGATCCGGGGGTTTCCTACAATGAGCAGTTCTTC.

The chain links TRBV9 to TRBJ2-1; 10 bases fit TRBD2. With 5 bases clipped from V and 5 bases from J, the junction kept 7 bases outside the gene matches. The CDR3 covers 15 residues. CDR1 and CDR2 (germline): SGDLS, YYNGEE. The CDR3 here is CASRAVGLADNEQFF. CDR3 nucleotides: TGTGCCAGCAGGGCCGTAGGACTAGCGGACAATGAGCAGTTCTTC.

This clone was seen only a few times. DNA of the CDR3: TGCGCCAGCAGCCAAAGCTCTCGCGGGGAGCTGTTTTTT. The encoded protein is CASSQSSRGELFF. The chain uses TRBV4-3 and TRBJ2-2; D unresolved. Trimming left V 2 bases short and J 7 bases short, with 8 bases between. Germline V gives CDR1 LGHNA, CDR2 YSLEER. The CDR3 loop spans 13 amino acids.

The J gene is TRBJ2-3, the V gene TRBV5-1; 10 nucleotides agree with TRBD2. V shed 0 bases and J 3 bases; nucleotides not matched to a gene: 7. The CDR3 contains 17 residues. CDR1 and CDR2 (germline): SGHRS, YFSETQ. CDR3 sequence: CASSLAEAGGQTDTQYF. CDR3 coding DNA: TGCGCCAGCAGCTTGGCCGAAGCGGGAGGGCAGACAGATACGCAGTATTTT.

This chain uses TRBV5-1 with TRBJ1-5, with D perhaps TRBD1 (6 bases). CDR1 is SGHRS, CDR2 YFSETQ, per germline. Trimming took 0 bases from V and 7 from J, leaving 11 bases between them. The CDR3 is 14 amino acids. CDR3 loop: CASSLDGGSQPQHF. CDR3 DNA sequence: TGCGCCAGCAGCTTGGATGGGGGCAGCCAGCCCCAGCATTTT. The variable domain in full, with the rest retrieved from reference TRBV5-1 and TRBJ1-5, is KAGVTQTPRYLIKTRGQQVTLSCSPISGHRSVSWYQQTPGQGLQFLFEYFSETQRNKGNFPGRFSGRQFSNSRSEMNVSTLELGDSALYLCASSLDGGSQPQHFGDGTRLSIL.